This T cell receptor beta chain was identified in a study of blood T cell repertoires in COVID-19. Whole-study context: The United States, Italy and Spain provided the acute and convalescent COVID-19 samples. In each case, the material was cDNA or gDNA derived from T cells, B-cell-depleted T cells, or PBMCs.

This CDR3 comprises 16 residues. J gave up 5 bases and V 4 bases, and 9 bases lay outside the gene matches. Germline values: CDR1 SGHRS, CDR2 YFSETQ. Produced via immunoSEQ multiplex PCR; TCRdb's table is partial and in-frame only. The sample holds some 100,000 clones; more than 75% are singletons and the top ten take roughly 12%. The J gene is TRBJ1-2, the V gene TRBV5-1, with 12 bases matching TRBD1. Sequenced material: peripheral blood. This receptor was obtained from a human donor in a cohort sampled during active COVID-19. DNA of the CDR3: TGCGCCAGCAGCCTGGGACAGGGGGCGATGGATTATGGCTACACCTTC. It yields the protein CASSLGQGAMDYGYTF.